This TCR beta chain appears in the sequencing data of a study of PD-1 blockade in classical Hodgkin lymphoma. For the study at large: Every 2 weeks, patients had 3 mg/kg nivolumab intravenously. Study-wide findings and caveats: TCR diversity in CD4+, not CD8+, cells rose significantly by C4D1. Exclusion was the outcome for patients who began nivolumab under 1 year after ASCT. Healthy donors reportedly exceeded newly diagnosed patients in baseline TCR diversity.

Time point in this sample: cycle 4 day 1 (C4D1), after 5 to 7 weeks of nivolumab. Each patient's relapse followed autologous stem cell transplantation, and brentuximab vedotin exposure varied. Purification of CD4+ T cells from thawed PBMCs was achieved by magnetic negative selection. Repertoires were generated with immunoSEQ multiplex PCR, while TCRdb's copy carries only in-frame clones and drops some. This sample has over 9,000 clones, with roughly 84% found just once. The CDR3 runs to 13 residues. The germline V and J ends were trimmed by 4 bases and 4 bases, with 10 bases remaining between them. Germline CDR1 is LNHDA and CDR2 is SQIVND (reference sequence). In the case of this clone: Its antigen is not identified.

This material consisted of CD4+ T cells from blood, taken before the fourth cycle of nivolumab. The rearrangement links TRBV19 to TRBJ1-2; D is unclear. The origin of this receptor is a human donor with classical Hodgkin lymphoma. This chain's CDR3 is CASSKPGIYGYTF. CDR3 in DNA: TGTGCCAGTAGTAAGCCGGGAATCTATGGCTACACCTTC.